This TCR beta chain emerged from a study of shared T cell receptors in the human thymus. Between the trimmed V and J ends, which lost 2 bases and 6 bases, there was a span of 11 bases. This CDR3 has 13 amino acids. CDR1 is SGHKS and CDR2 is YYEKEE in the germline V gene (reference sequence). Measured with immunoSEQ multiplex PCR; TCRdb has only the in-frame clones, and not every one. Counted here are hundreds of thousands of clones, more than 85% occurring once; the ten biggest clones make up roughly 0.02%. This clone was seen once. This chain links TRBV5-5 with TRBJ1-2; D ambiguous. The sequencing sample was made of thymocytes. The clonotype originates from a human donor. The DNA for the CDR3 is TGTGCCAGCAGCTTTAGGTACCGGCATGGCTACACCTTC. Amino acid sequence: CASSFRYRHGYTF.